The 24 T cell receptor beta chains below come from one sample, sequenced in a study of Ad26.COV2.S vaccination and SARS-CoV-2 variants. The protocol was immunoSEQ multiplex PCR, while the TCRdb copy is restricted to in-frame clones and leaves out a portion. The sample holds 240,000 or so clones, 88% seen once. The treatment here: some 20 received Ad26.COV2.S at low or high dose, single or two shots; several received placebo; per-sample allocation not given. Sampling was done on day 63 after the first vaccine or placebo injection. The sequenced sample was peripheral blood, obtained in a trial of Ad26.COV2.S vaccine versus placebo. These receptors originate from a person between 18 and 65 years old who received the Ad26.COV2.S COVID-19 vaccine or a placebo.

The gene calls are TRBV10-3 and TRBJ2-7; 10 bases fit TRBD2. The CDR3 spans 14 residues. J was trimmed by 1 base and V by 6 bases; bases with no gene match: 3. In germline, CDR1 is ENHRY, CDR2 SYGVKD. The CDR3 region is CAISASGGSYEQYF. The DNA of the CDR3 is TGTGCCATCAGCGCTAGCGGGGGATCCTACGAGCAGTACTTC.

The gene calls are TRBV4-1 and TRBJ1-2; possibly TRBD1 for D (5 bases). The CDR3 consists of 17 residues. Germline V gene sequence: CDR1 MGHRA, CDR2 YSYEKL. The V and J ends lost 0 bases and 4 bases respectively, with 18 bases between them. CDR3: CASSQDPPGQKVYGYTF. CDR3 DNA sequence: TGCGCCAGCAGCCAAGATCCCCCAGGGCAAAAAGTCTATGGCTACACCTTC.

The chain carries TRBV2 and TRBJ2-3, with TRBD2 as a possible D gene (5 bases). Between the trimmed V and J ends, which lost 7 bases and 2 bases, there was a span of 13 bases. The CDR3 covers 14 residues. Germline lookup yields CDR1 SNHLY and CDR2 FYNNEI. The CDR3: CASNRAATTDTQYF. The CDR3 DNA follows: TGTGCCAGCAACCGAGCGGCCACCACAGATACGCAGTATTTT.

This chain connects TRBV13 to TRBJ2-7; TRBD2 matches at 13 bases. V shed 6 bases and J 3 bases; nucleotides not matched to a gene: 5. The CDR3 is made up of 15 amino acids. Germline V gene sequence: CDR1 PRHDT, CDR2 FYEKMQ (reference sequence). DNA for the CDR3: TGTGCCAGCAGGGCCGGGACTAGCGGGGACTACGAGCAGTACTTC. It codes for CASRAGTSGDYEQYF.

The chain carries TRBV2 and TRBJ2-3; D not certain. V gave up 6 bases and J gave up 3 bases, with 16 bases separating them. Germline CDR1 and CDR2: SNHLY and FYNNEI. CDR3 length equals 15 residues. The CDR3 spells CASRRAAGPTDTQYF. CDR3 bases: TGTGCCAGCAGGCGTGCCGCAGGTCCAACAGATACGCAGTATTTT.

J is TRBJ1-1 and V is TRBV4-2; D remains unclear. CDR1 and CDR2 (germline): LGHNA, YNFKEQ. CDR3 size: 15 residues. Trimming took 0 bases from V and 2 from J, leaving 10 bases between them. The CDR3 DNA reads as TGTGCCAGCAGCCAAGATCGAGGGTTAAACACTGAAGCTTTCTTT. Translation: CASSQDRGLNTEAFF.

In DNA form, the CDR3 reads TGTGCCTGGAGTGTATCCGGGAATGAGCAGTTCTTC. Translation gives CAWSVSGNEQFF. This chain links TRBV30 with TRBJ2-1; D unresolved. The V end lost 0 bases, the J end lost 7 bases, and 7 bases lay between the germline ends. CDR1 GTSNPN and CDR2 SVGIG come from the germline V gene (reference sequence). The CDR3 is made up of 12 amino acids.

The chain employs TRBV10-3 and TRBJ2-3; D is undetermined. Germline loops: CDR1 ENHRY, CDR2 SYGVKD. This CDR3 contains 14 residues. The V gene lost 4 bases and the J gene lost 2 bases, with 10 bases spanning the gap. DNA of the CDR3: TGTGCCATCAGTGCAAAGGGCCCCACAGATACGCAGTATTTT. Protein product: CAISAKGPTDTQYF.

J is TRBJ1-1 and V is TRBV5-1; D might be TRBD1 (5 bases). This CDR3 region has 15 residues. Looked up from germline, CDR1 is SGHRS and CDR2 is YFSETQ. The V gene lost 4 bases and the J gene lost 0 bases, with 13 bases spanning the gap. In DNA form, the CDR3 reads TGCGCCAGCAGCAGCTACAGGAGTATGAACACTGAAGCTTTCTTT. It yields the protein CASSSYRSMNTEAFF.

This chain uses TRBV28 with TRBJ2-3, with 9 nucleotides matching TRBD1. The length of the CDR3 is 18 residues. V lost 3 bases and J lost 3; bases outside the gene matches: 13. Germline CDR1 reads MDHEN; CDR2 reads SYDVKM. The CDR3 sequence is CASSFPPLGQGRTDTQYF. CDR3 in DNA: TGTGCCAGCAGTTTCCCCCCCTTGGGACAGGGAAGGACAGATACGCAGTATTTT.

The chain employs TRBV6-5 and TRBJ1-5; a possible D gene is TRBD1 (5 bases). The CDR3 is made up of 11 amino acids. The ends were cut back, 6 bases at V and 6 bases at J, with 6 bases in the middle. Germline values: CDR1 MNHEY, CDR2 SVGAGI. The CDR3 protein is CASRQGQPQHF. For the CDR3, the DNA is TGTGCCAGCAGGCAGGGTCAGCCCCAGCATTTT.

This clone was seen just once. The sample holds other DNA sequences that translate to the same CDR3. The chain recombines TRBV18 with TRBJ1-1; D perhaps matches TRBD1 (5 bases). Germline values: CDR1 KGHSH, CDR2 LQKENI. Trimming took off 2 bases at V and 1 base at J, with 11 bases between the two ends. The CDR3 extends over 15 amino acids. The CDR3 here is CASSPAGTANTEAFF. CDR3 in DNA: TGTGCCAGCTCACCAGCGGGGACGGCGAACACTGAAGCTTTCTTT.

This sequence joins TRBV19 and TRBJ1-5; 7 nucleotides match TRBD1. V trimming: 5 bases; J trimming: 3 bases; junction bases outside the gene matches: 7. This CDR3 has 15 amino acids. Germline CDR1 LNHDA, CDR2 SQIVND (reference sequence). CDR3 amino acids: CASSGGTVPNQPQHF. CDR3 DNA: TGTGCCAGTAGTGGCGGGACAGTCCCCAATCAGCCCCAGCATTTT.

The chain has TRBV19 and TRBJ1-5, with D possibly matching TRBD1 (6 bases). Trimming pared 5 bases from V and 7 bases from J, leaving 21 bases between. Germline CDR1 is LNHDA and CDR2 is SQIVND (reference sequence). This CDR3 has 16 residues. Here the CDR3 DNA reads TGTGCCAGTAGTTCACCGGGAACAGGGCTAACCCAGCCCCAGCATTTT. Residues: CASSSPGTGLTQPQHF.

This chain joins TRBV19 and TRBJ1-2, with unresolved D. The germline V and J ends were trimmed by 0 bases and 3 bases, with 14 bases remaining between them. Germline-derived CDR1 and CDR2 are LNHDA and SQIVND (reference sequence). The CDR3 runs to 16 residues. CDR3 nucleotide sequence: TGTGCCAGTAGTATAGATTGGGCAGGAAAATACTATGGCTACACCTTC. Translated, it gives CASSIDWAGKYYGYTF.

The V call is TRBV11-3, the J call TRBJ2-1, with unresolved D. The ends were cut back, 1 base at V and 8 bases at J, with 9 bases in the middle. CDR3 size: 13 residues. Germline CDR1 and CDR2: SGHNT and YENEEA. The CDR3 here is CASSLGPRDEQFF. CDR3 bases: TGTGCCAGCAGCTTAGGGCCTCGGGATGAGCAGTTCTTC. Based on the CDR3 plus reference TRBV11-3 and TRBJ2-1, the full variable domain is EAGVVQSPRYKIIEKKQPVAFWCNPISGHNTLYWYLQNLGQGPELLIRYENEEAVDDSQLPKDRFSAERLKGVDSTLKIQPAELGDSAVYLCASSLGPRDEQFFGPGTRLTVL.

The chain links TRBV28 to TRBJ1-6; D is unclear. The CDR3 is made up of 14 amino acids. Germline CDR1 is MDHEN and CDR2 is SYDVKM. The germline V and J ends were trimmed by 4 bases and 9 bases, with 13 bases remaining between them. CDR3 in amino acids: CASSSTVPSSPLHF. The CDR3 nucleotides are TGTGCCAGCAGTTCGACGGTCCCTAGTTCACCCCTCCACTTT.

V gene TRBV7-6 combines with J gene TRBJ1-1; 7 bases line up with TRBD1. The CDR3 consists of 15 residues. CDR1 and CDR2 from the germline V gene are SGHVS and FNYEAQ. Trimming at V came to 3 bases and at J to 0 bases, leaving 4 bases not matched to a gene. The CDR3 DNA reads as TGTGCCAGCAGCTTGGGGACAGACATGAACACTGAAGCTTTCTTT. Translating gives CASSLGTDMNTEAFF. The complete variable domain, with remaining parts taken from reference TRBV7-6 and TRBJ1-1, reads GAGVSQSPRYKVTKRGQDVALRCDPISGHVSLYWYRQALGQGPEFLTYFNYEAQQDKSGLPNDRFSAERPEGSISTLTIQRTEQRDSAMYRCASSLGTDMNTEAFFGQGTRLTVV.

This rearrangement joins TRBV5-6 to TRBJ1-1; TRBD1 is a possible D gene (6 bases). V was shortened by 3 bases and J by 8 bases, with 11 bases between the two germline ends. Germline V CDR1 and CDR2: SGHDT, YYEEEE. The CDR3 sequence is 12 residues long. The CDR3 protein is CASSWAQGEAFF. CDR3 nucleotide sequence: TGTGCCAGCAGCTGGGCCCAGGGGGAAGCTTTCTTT.

This chain connects TRBV24-1 to TRBJ1-2; possible D gene TRBD1, 6 bases. The CDR3 is made up of 12 amino acids. The germline V gene encodes CDR1 KGHDR and CDR2 SFDVKD. V lost 6 bases to trimming and J lost 6 bases, with 10 bases between them. CDR3 amino acids: CATSQGGNGYTF. CDR3 sequence (DNA): TGTGCCACCAGTCAAGGGGGGAATGGCTACACCTTC.

This rearrangement joins TRBV5-1 to TRBJ2-7, with a possible D match to TRBD2 (6 bases). Germline CDR1 SGHRS, CDR2 YFSETQ. V was shortened by 4 bases and J by 3 bases, with 8 bases between the two germline ends. The CDR3 runs to 12 residues. The CDR3 sequence: CASSPGDYEQYF. For the CDR3, the DNA is TGCGCCAGCAGCCCGGGGGACTACGAGCAGTACTTC.

The rearrangement joins TRBV19 to TRBJ2-1; perhaps TRBD2 as D (7 bases). V lost 6 bases to trimming and J lost 8 bases, with 17 bases between them. Looked up from germline, CDR1 is LNHDA and CDR2 is SQIVND (reference sequence). This CDR3 has 14 residues. Here the CDR3 DNA reads TGTGCCAGTAGATTGGCGGGGGCCGGGCATGAGCAGTTCTTC. Its protein product is CASRLAGAGHEQFF. Drawing the rest from reference TRBV19 and TRBJ2-1, the complete variable domain is DGGITQSPKYLFRKEGQNVTLSCEQNLNHDAMYWYRQDPGQGLRLIYYSQIVNDFQKGDIAEGYSVSREKKESFPLTVTSAQKNPTAFYLCASRLAGAGHEQFFGPGTRLTVL.

The V and J genes are TRBV19 and TRBJ2-2; a possible D gene is TRBD1 (5 bases). The V gene's germline CDR1 is LNHDA and CDR2 SQIVND (reference sequence). Between the trimmed V and J ends, which lost 8 bases and 6 bases, there was a span of 13 bases. The CDR3 has 13 amino acids. The CDR3 nucleotides are TGTGCCAGTTTCGGCAGGGAAGCCGGGGAGCTGTTTTTT. Amino acids: CASFGREAGELFF.

The V call is TRBV7-6, the J call TRBJ1-2; D gene unclear. Germline values: CDR1 SGHVS, CDR2 FNYEAQ. The CDR3 runs to 13 residues. V lost 5 bases and J lost 7, with 14 bases in between. In nucleotides, the CDR3 is TGTGCCAGCAGCCCCGGAAGGCTGTTTGGCTACACCTTC. Amino acid sequence: CASSPGRLFGYTF.